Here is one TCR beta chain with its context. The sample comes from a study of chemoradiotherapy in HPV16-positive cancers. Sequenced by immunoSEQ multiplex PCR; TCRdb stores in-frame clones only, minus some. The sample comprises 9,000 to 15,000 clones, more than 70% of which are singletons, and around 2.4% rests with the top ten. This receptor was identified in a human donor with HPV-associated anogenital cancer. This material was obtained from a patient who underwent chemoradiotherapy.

The CDR3 coding sequence is TGCGCCAGCAGCCCCACCAGGCGGCCGAACACTGAAGCTTTCTTT. This translates into CASSPTRRPNTEAFF. The chain carries TRBV4-1 and TRBJ1-1; D uncertain. The CDR3 consists of 15 residues. Germline lookup yields CDR1 MGHRA and CDR2 YSYEKL. V lost 4 bases to trimming and J lost 1 base, with 13 bases between them.